This T cell receptor (beta chain) was sequenced during a study of liver allograft versus peripheral blood T cells. Looking at the study overall: Transplanted livers held T cell receptor repertoires, and these were compared with repertoires in recipients' peripheral blood.

As to this clonotype: Its antigen remains unidentified.

The CDR3 has 18 amino acids. Germline CDR1 SEHNR, CDR2 FQNEAQ (reference sequence). The junction had 8 bases not matched to a gene; V was cut back by 5 bases and J by 0 bases. Via MiXCR, TCRdb re-called the reads, giving one row per CDR3 protein. The sample lists over 10,000 distinct CDR3 sequences, around 20% occurring once. Study conclusions and caveats: Liver allograft and peripheral blood T cell receptor repertoires reportedly differed.

V and J are TRBV7-9 and TRBJ2-3; TRBD2 matches at 13 bases. This sequence was found in a human patient who had a liver transplant. Some T cells may be transferred from the graft donor. The chain's CDR3 is CASSDGLAGVMSTDTQYF. The CDR3 coding sequence is TGTGCCAGCAGCGACGGACTAGCGGGGGTTATGAGCACAGATACGCAGTATTTT.